One sample yielded the 18 T cell receptor beta chains listed below, sequenced in a study of T-cell reconstitution after alpha-beta-depleted transplantation in children. Preparation of the TCRbeta library involved a method that used unique molecular identifiers. In TCRdb, the PCR reads were re-called with MiXCR into one record per CDR3 protein. The top ten hold about 0.77% of the sample, which has approximately 650,000 distinct CDR3 sequences, less than 15% seen once. Specimen: PBMCs, collected before TCRalphabeta/CD19-depleted stem cell transplant. All receptors come from a girl aged 2-10 years with congenital amegakaryocytic thrombocytopenia, due to receive a stem cell transplant.

V gene TRBV2 combines with J gene TRBJ2-3, with D uncertain. CDR1 is SNHLY and CDR2 is FYNNEI in the germline V gene. This CDR3 has 14 residues. Trimming pared 4 bases from V and 2 bases from J, leaving 10 bases between. In DNA form, the CDR3 reads TGTGCCAGCAGTGTTTTGGCAATCACAGATACGCAGTATTTT. Protein: CASSVLAITDTQYF.

This clonotype occurred many times. The rearrangement joins TRBV15 to TRBJ2-6; D unresolved. Germline values: CDR1 LNHNV, CDR2 YYDKDF (reference sequence). Trimming cost V 0 bases and J 0 bases, with 6 bases left between them. The CDR3 spans 16 residues. This CDR3 is CATSRDKISGANVLTF. The DNA for the CDR3 is TGTGCCACCAGCAGAGATAAAATCTCTGGGGCCAACGTCCTGACTTTC.

This clonotype showed up many times. V gene TRBV7-9 combines with J gene TRBJ1-1; TRBD1 matches at 8 bases. Germline CDR1 SEHNR, CDR2 FQNEAQ (reference sequence). V gave up 5 bases and J gave up 1 base; unmatched junction bases: 9. The CDR3 runs to 16 residues. The CDR3 protein is CASSPQGTGRNTEAFF. CDR3 DNA: TGTGCCAGCAGCCCACAGGGGACAGGAAGGAACACTGAAGCTTTCTTT. Filled out from reference TRBV7-9 and TRBJ1-1, the complete variable domain reads DTGVSQNPRHKITKRGQNVTFRCDPISEHNRLYWYRQTLGQGPEFLTYFQNEAQLEKSRLLSDRFSAERPKGSFSTLEIQRTEQGDSAMYLCASSPQGTGRNTEAFFGQGTRLTVV.

This clonotype was observed at least ten times. V gene TRBV5-1 combines with J gene TRBJ2-1, with D perhaps matching TRBD2 (6 bases). This CDR3 region has 14 residues. Trimming removed 1 base at V and 9 bases at J, with 14 bases between. CDR1 and CDR2 from the germline V gene are SGHRS and YFSETQ. DNA for the CDR3: TGCGCCAGCAGCTTGTCGATGACCGGGGGTGAGCAGTTCTTC. Translation: CASSLSMTGGEQFF.

This clonotype was seen ten or more times. The V gene is TRBV5-1, the J gene TRBJ2-3; D call uncertain. The CDR3 totals 15 residues. Germline CDR1 reads SGHRS; CDR2 reads YFSETQ. With 1 base removed from V and 0 bases from J, the gap between germline ends came to 9 bases. The CDR3 coding sequence is TGCGCCAGCAGCTTGTATTCGGCCAGCACAGATACGCAGTATTTT. Protein: CASSLYSASTDTQYF.

At least ten counts were recorded for this clonotype. V gene TRBV7-9 combines with J gene TRBJ1-1; D perhaps matches TRBD1 (5 bases). This CDR3 has 16 residues. V was trimmed by 8 bases and J by 1 base, leaving 20 bases between them. Germline V gene sequence: CDR1 SEHNR, CDR2 FQNEAQ (reference sequence). CDR3 sequence (DNA): TGTGCCAGCCGCGAGGGGATCGGGTCTAAGAACACTGAAGCTTTCTTT. Translated, it gives CASREGIGSKNTEAFF.

This clonotype turned up a few times. This rearrangement joins TRBV29-1 to TRBJ2-7, with TRBD1 identical over 7 bases. The CDR3 runs to 14 residues. With 4 bases clipped from V and 4 bases from J, the junction kept 10 bases outside the gene matches. Germline V gene data show CDR1 as SQVTM and CDR2 as ANQGSEA. CDR3 sequence reads: CSVAGATGRYEQYF. The CDR3 nucleotides are TGCAGCGTTGCAGGAGCGACAGGGAGATACGAGCAGTACTTC.

The chain joins TRBV3-1 to TRBJ2-3; D possibly corresponds to TRBD2 (5 bases). Trimming left V 4 bases short and J 1 base short, with 18 bases between. The CDR3 spans 17 residues. The germline gives CDR1 LGHDT, CDR2 YNNKEL (reference sequence). The CDR3 is CASSPMLEALGTDTQYF. The CDR3 region has the DNA TGTGCCAGCAGCCCCATGTTGGAGGCTCTCGGCACAGATACGCAGTATTTT.

This clonotype was recorded at least ten times. The chain carries TRBV5-1 and TRBJ2-3; a weak D match, TRBD2 (6 bases). This CDR3 has 17 residues. V gave up 0 bases and J gave up 2 bases, with 16 bases separating them. Per the germline V gene, CDR1 is SGHRS and CDR2 is YFSETQ. CDR3 nucleotide sequence: TGCGCCAGCAGCTTGGGTATTAGCGGAAGGGACACAGATACGCAGTATTTT. Amino acid sequence: CASSLGISGRDTDTQYF.

At least ten counts were recorded for this clonotype. This chain's CDR3 is CASSLGGPLIHDTQYF. Here the CDR3 DNA reads TGTGCCAGCAGCCTCGGAGGGCCTTTAATACACGATACGCAGTATTTT. The genes are TRBV9 and TRBJ2-3, with D tentatively TRBD2 (6 bases). V was shortened by 4 bases and J by 6 bases, with 21 bases between the two germline ends. CDR1 SGDLS and CDR2 YYNGEE come from the germline V gene. This CDR3 contains 16 residues.

This clonotype was counted between two and nine times. The chain uses TRBV7-2 and TRBJ1-2, with TRBD1 identical over 7 bases. The ends lost 5 bases at V and 0 bases at J; junction bases unmatched: 3. Germline V gene data show CDR1 as SGHTA and CDR2 as FQGNSA. The CDR3 runs to 14 residues. DNA of the CDR3: TGTGCCAGCAGCCAGACAGGGACTAACTATGGCTACACCTTC. It is translated as CASSQTGTNYGYTF. Together with reference TRBV7-2 and TRBJ1-2, the CDR3 gives the full variable domain: GAGVSQSPSNKVTEKGKDVELRCDPISGHTALYWYRQSLGQGLEFLIYFQGNSAPDKSGLPSDRFSAERTGGSVSTLTIQRTQQEDSAVYLCASSQTGTNYGYTFGSGTRLTVV.

This clonotype was seen many times. The gene calls are TRBV7-2 and TRBJ2-1; D is undetermined. Per the germline V gene, CDR1 is SGHTA and CDR2 is FQGNSA. This CDR3 region has 13 residues. The V gene lost 4 bases and the J gene lost 5 bases, with 9 bases spanning the gap. Written as DNA, the CDR3 is TGTGCCAGCAGCTCCCTACTTCACAATGAGCAGTTCTTC. This sequence encodes CASSSLLHNEQFF.

This clonotype showed up just a few times. The V and J genes are TRBV27 and TRBJ2-7; either TRBD1 or TRBD2 may fit D (7 bases each). Trimming took off 2 bases at V and 5 bases at J, with 19 bases between the two ends. Germline V gene data show CDR1 as MNHEY and CDR2 as SMNVEV (reference sequence). The CDR3 runs 16 residues. CDR3: CASSLLLSGGVNEQYF. DNA of the CDR3: TGTGCCAGCAGTTTACTACTATCAGGGGGGGTCAACGAGCAGTACTTC.

This clonotype was observed at least ten times. The chain uses TRBV20-1 and TRBJ1-1; D remains ambiguous. With 0 bases removed from V and 0 bases from J, the gap between germline ends came to 11 bases. Germline CDR1 and CDR2: DFQATT and SNEGSKA (reference sequence). The CDR3 is 15 residues long. CDR3 sequence: CSARDQKSLNTEAFF. CDR3 nucleotides: TGCAGTGCTAGAGATCAAAAGAGCTTGAACACTGAAGCTTTCTTT.

This clonotype was recorded at least ten times. The gene calls are TRBV28 and TRBJ1-5; D remains ambiguous. The CDR3 loop spans 9 amino acids. CDR1 and CDR2 from the germline V gene are MDHEN and SYDVKM. Trimming left V 8 bases short and J 6 bases short, with 2 bases between. CDR3 region: CASGQPQHF. DNA of the CDR3: TGTGCCAGCGGTCAGCCCCAGCATTTT.

This chain joins TRBV20-1 and TRBJ2-7, with 10 bases lining up with TRBD2. The CDR3 totals 16 residues. With 1 base clipped from V and 4 bases from J, the junction kept 10 bases outside the gene matches. Germline V gene sequence: CDR1 DFQATT, CDR2 SNEGSKA (reference sequence). DNA of the CDR3: TGCAGTGCTAGAGCCCCTTTGGCTAGCGGGAGTTACGAGCAGTACTTC. Translated, it gives CSARAPLASGSYEQYF.

Comments on this clonotype: One end of the junction varies from germline; a read error may be responsible. The chain links TRBV6-1 to TRBJ2-2; 9 bases map to TRBD2. The CDR3 consists of 15 residues. In germline, CDR1 is MNHNS, CDR2 SASEGT. As DNA, the CDR3 is TGTGCCAGCAGACCTAGCGGGAAGAACACCGAGGAGCTGTTTTTT. Translation gives CASRPSGKNTEELFF.

This clonotype was counted ten times or more. The rearrangement links TRBV12-3 or TRBV12-4 to TRBJ2-1, with no clear D. The CDR3 is made up of 15 amino acids. With 5 bases removed from V and 1 base from J, the gap between germline ends came to 12 bases. The CDR3 protein is CASSPGARSYNEQFF. For the CDR3, the DNA is TGTGCCAGCAGTCCCGGTGCGCGATCCTACAATGAGCAGTTCTTC.